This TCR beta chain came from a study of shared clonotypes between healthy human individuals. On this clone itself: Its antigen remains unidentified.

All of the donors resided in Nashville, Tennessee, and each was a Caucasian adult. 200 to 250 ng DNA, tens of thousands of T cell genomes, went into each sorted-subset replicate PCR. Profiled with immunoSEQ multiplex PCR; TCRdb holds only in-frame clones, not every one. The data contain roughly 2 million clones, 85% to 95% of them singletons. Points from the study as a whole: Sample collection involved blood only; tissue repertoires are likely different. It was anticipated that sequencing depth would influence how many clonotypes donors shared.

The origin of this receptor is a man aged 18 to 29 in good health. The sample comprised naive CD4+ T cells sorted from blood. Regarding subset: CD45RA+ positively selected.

The CDR3, as DNA: TGCAGCGACACCTCGGGACAGTCCTACAATGAGCAGTTCTTC. This encodes CSDTSGQSYNEQFF. The chain recombines TRBV29-1 with TRBJ2-1; the match to TRBD1 covers 7 bases. CDR3 size: 14 residues. Germline V gene lookup returns CDR1 SQVTM and CDR2 ANQGSEA. The V segment lost 7 bases and the J segment 1 base; nucleotides outside the gene matches: 7.